Listed here are 20 T cell receptor beta chains from one sample, sequenced in a study of blood T cell repertoires in COVID-19. Sequencing was performed with immunoSEQ multiplex PCR; in TCRdb, only in-frame clones are kept and a portion is missing. The sample carries roughly 64,000 clones, about nine tenths recorded once. The sample taken for sequencing was peripheral blood. The source of these receptors is a man aged 50-60 years with active COVID-19.

J is TRBJ1-2 and V is TRBV11-2, with unresolved D. Germline V gene lookup returns CDR1 SGHAT and CDR2 FQNNGV. V shed 5 bases and J shed 10 bases, with 14 bases lying between them. The CDR3 totals 12 residues. The CDR3 here is CASSRSGADYTF. The CDR3 DNA is TGTGCCAGCAGCCGGTCCGGAGCCGACTACACCTTC.

This clone is a singleton in its sample. The J gene is TRBJ2-2, the V gene TRBV18, with D maybe TRBD1 (6 bases). The V end was cut by 2 bases, the J end by 12 bases, with 7 bases between. The V gene's germline CDR1 is KGHSH and CDR2 LQKENI. There are 11 residues in the CDR3. CDR3 loop: CASSPRDKLFF. CDR3 coding DNA: TGTGCCAGCTCACCAAGGGACAAGCTGTTTTTT.

The gene calls are TRBV24-1 and TRBJ1-2; D is perhaps TRBD1 (5 bases). The CDR3 is 14 amino acids. Germline V gives CDR1 KGHDR, CDR2 SFDVKD. Trimming cost V 3 bases and J 3 bases, with 10 bases left between them. The CDR3 region is CATSDDETDYGYTF. CDR3 DNA sequence: TGTGCCACCAGTGATGATGAGACAGACTATGGCTACACCTTC.

The chain is built from TRBV5-4 and TRBJ1-2; possibly TRBD1 for D (6 bases). Germline V CDR1 and CDR2: SGHNT, YYREEE (reference sequence). The CDR3 length is 18 residues. V was shortened by 4 bases and J by 4 bases, with 26 bases between the two germline ends. The CDR3 DNA reads as TGTGCCAGCAGCCCTTGGGTTCCAGAGGGGGACCTAGGCTATGGCTACACCTTC. Amino acids: CASSPWVPEGDLGYGYTF.

This rearrangement joins TRBV6-1 to TRBJ2-7, with D perhaps TRBD1 (6 bases). Germline values: CDR1 MNHNS, CDR2 SASEGT. Deletions cut 3 bases from V and 5 bases from J, with 11 bases between. The CDR3 has 13 residues. The CDR3: CASSDRGGDEQYF. DNA for the CDR3: TGTGCCAGCAGTGACAGGGGTGGGGACGAGCAGTACTTC.

J is TRBJ2-7 and V is TRBV6-2 or TRBV6-3, with 12 bases lining up with TRBD2. The V segment lost 6 bases and the J segment 2 bases; nucleotides outside the gene matches: 5. The germline CDR1 and CDR2 sequences are MNHEY and SVGEGT. This CDR3 spans 15 amino acids. DNA for the CDR3: TGTGCCAGCAGACCTACTAGCGGGGGGACCTACGAGCAGTACTTC. Amino acids: CASRPTSGGTYEQYF.

This clone turned up a few times. This chain uses TRBV27 with TRBJ2-7; D perhaps matches TRBD1 (6 bases). The V end lost 6 bases, the J end lost 5 bases, and 17 bases lay between the germline ends. Germline V gene lookup returns CDR1 MNHEY and CDR2 SMNVEV (reference sequence). The CDR3 is 14 residues long. CDR3 sequence (DNA): TGTGCCAGCAGCTGGTGGCAGGGGAGCGACGAGCAGTACTTC. Translating it yields CASSWWQGSDEQYF.

The rearrangement joins TRBV6-1 to TRBJ2-6, with D perhaps TRBD2 (5 bases). Trimming took 0 bases from V and 2 from J, leaving 11 bases between them. The CDR3 contains 17 residues. In germline, CDR1 is MNHNS, CDR2 SASEGT. The CDR3 sequence: CASSEALRGPGANVLTF. DNA of the CDR3: TGTGCCAGCAGTGAAGCGCTTCGGGGTCCTGGGGCCAACGTCCTGACTTTC.

This chain uses TRBV4-3 with TRBJ2-6; D is unclear. Between the trimmed V and J ends, which lost 0 bases and 0 bases, there was a span of 9 bases. Germline CDR1 and CDR2: LGHNA and YSLEER. The CDR3 loop spans 17 amino acids. The CDR3, as DNA: TGCGCCAGCAGCCAAGAGGGCTCGATCTCTGGGGCCAACGTCCTGACTTTC. This translates into CASSQEGSISGANVLTF.

The V gene is TRBV7-3, the J gene TRBJ2-1; D is ambiguous. Trimming stripped 5 bases from V and 3 bases from J, with 11 bases between. The CDR3 has 14 residues. From germline, CDR1 is SGHTA and CDR2 FQGTGA. CDR3 nucleotides: TGTGCCAGCAGCCCAACGGCAGGCTACAATGAGCAGTTCTTC. It yields the protein CASSPTAGYNEQFF.

The chain links TRBV3-1 (or the pseudogene TRBV3-2) to TRBJ1-5; D perhaps matches TRBD1 (5 bases). Deletions cut 6 bases from V and 5 bases from J, with 26 bases between. Looked up from germline, CDR1 is LGHDT and CDR2 is YNNKEL (reference sequence). CDR3 length: 18 residues. The CDR3 here is CASRVGLKTPSVHQPQHF. CDR3 in DNA: TGTGCCAGCAGAGTGGGACTCAAAACCCCTAGCGTACATCAGCCCCAGCATTTT.

The chain uses TRBV19 and TRBJ2-1, with 11 bases fitting TRBD1. Looked up from germline, CDR1 is LNHDA and CDR2 is SQIVND (reference sequence). V lost 6 bases, J lost 4 bases, and 2 bases stayed unmatched. This CDR3 comprises 14 residues. The CDR3 DNA reads as TGTGCCAGTAGGGGACAGGGGGGTTACAATGAGCAGTTCTTC. This gives the protein CASRGQGGYNEQFF.

This clone was seen more than once but under ten times. The V call is TRBV5-4, the J call TRBJ2-7, with 14 bases matching TRBD2. Trimming took 4 bases from V and 0 from J; bases not matched to a gene: 3. Germline CDR1 and CDR2: SGHNT and YYREEE (reference sequence). There are 16 residues in the CDR3. CDR3 bases: TGTGCCAGCAGCCTGGGACTAGCGGGAGCCTCCTACGAGCAGTACTTC. It translates to CASSLGLAGASYEQYF.

This clone appeared a single time. This chain connects TRBV29-1 to TRBJ1-2, with 10 bases matching TRBD1. Germline V gene data show CDR1 as SQVTM and CDR2 as ANQGSEA. The V segment lost 7 bases and the J segment 8 bases; nucleotides outside the gene matches: 13. The CDR3 length is 14 residues. CDR3 DNA sequence: TGCAGCGCCGGGAGACAGGGGGCAGTCGAAGGCTACACCTTC. Protein: CSAGRQGAVEGYTF.

The V and J genes are TRBV9 and TRBJ2-1; the match to TRBD1 covers 9 bases. The V gene's germline CDR1 is SGDLS and CDR2 YYNGEE. The junction had 6 bases not matched to a gene; V was cut back by 0 bases and J by 5 bases. The CDR3 consists of 16 residues. DNA of the CDR3: TGTGCCAGCAGCGTAGGGGGACAGGGTCGGAACAATGAGCAGTTCTTC. This codes for CASSVGGQGRNNEQFF.

The chain employs TRBV12-5 and TRBJ2-3; no reliable D call. The CDR3 contains 13 residues. Germline V CDR1 and CDR2: LGHNT, FRNRAP. Trimming stripped 4 bases from V and 1 base from J, with 6 bases between. Here the CDR3 reads CASGSSGTDTQYF. The CDR3 DNA reads TGTGCTAGTGGTTCCTCAGGCACAGATACGCAGTATTTT. Full variable domain (rest looked up from reference TRBV12-5 and TRBJ2-3): DARVTQTPRHKVTEMGQEVTMRCQPILGHNTVFWYRQTMMQGLELLAYFRNRAPLDDSGMPKDRFSAEMPDATLATLKIQPSEPRDSAVYFCASGSSGTDTQYFGPGTRLTVL.

This clone has just a few counts. The chain is built from TRBV5-1 and TRBJ1-3; 7 nucleotides agree with TRBD1. The CDR3 has 14 amino acids. J gave up 3 bases and V 2 bases, and 2 bases lay outside the gene matches. CDR1 is SGHRS, CDR2 YFSETQ, per germline. CDR3 residues: CASSFTGDGNTIYF. The DNA for the CDR3 is TGCGCCAGCAGCTTTACAGGGGATGGAAACACCATATATTTT.

V gene TRBV28 combines with J gene TRBJ2-2, with 9 bases fitting TRBD1. After removal of 4 bases from V and 7 bases from J, the junction contained 7 bases not matched to a gene. The CDR3 totals 15 residues. From germline, CDR1 is MDHEN and CDR2 SYDVKM. The CDR3 DNA follows: TGTGCCAGCAGTTCCCTGACGGGACAGGGCGGGGAGCTGTTTTTT. Encoded protein: CASSSLTGQGGELFF.

V usage is TRBV5-4 and J usage is TRBJ2-7; 16 positions agree with TRBD2. The CDR3 extends over 16 amino acids. Germline trimming cut 2 bases from V and 2 bases from J; bases unmatched to any gene: 1. From germline, CDR1 is SGHNT and CDR2 YYREEE (reference sequence). The CDR3 here is CASSFGTSGGAYEQYF. CDR3 DNA sequence: TGTGCCAGCAGCTTTGGGACTAGCGGGGGGGCCTACGAGCAGTACTTC.

The genes are TRBV3-1 (or the pseudogene TRBV3-2) and TRBJ1-2; no firm D call. The CDR3 runs 13 residues. Trimming pared 2 bases from V and 8 bases from J, leaving 12 bases between. Germline CDR1 is LGHDT and CDR2 is YNNKEL (reference sequence). The CDR3 sequence is CASSQNEASGYTF. CDR3 DNA: TGTGCCAGCAGCCAAAACGAGGCGAGCGGCTACACCTTC.